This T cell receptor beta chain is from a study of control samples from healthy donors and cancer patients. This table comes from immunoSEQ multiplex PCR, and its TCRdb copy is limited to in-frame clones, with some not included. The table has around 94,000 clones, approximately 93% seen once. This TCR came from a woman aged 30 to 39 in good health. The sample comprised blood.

The CDR3, as DNA: TGTGCCATCAGTGAGTCGTGGCAGGGGGGCAATCAGCCCCAGCATTTT. It translates to CAISESWQGGNQPQHF. The J gene is TRBJ1-5, the V gene TRBV10-3; TRBD1 matches 7 bases. Per germline, CDR1 ENHRY and CDR2 SYGVKD. V trimming: 0 bases; J trimming: 2 bases; junction bases outside the gene matches: 4. The CDR3 length is 16 residues.